This T cell receptor (beta chain) appears in the sequencing data of a study of T cell repertoires in cytomegalovirus infection. TCRdb processed the reads anew with MiXCR; each CDR3 protein has one entry. The sample comprises 200,000 or so distinct CDR3 sequences, 38% of which are singletons, and roughly three fifths rests with the top ten. This clonotype was recorded a few times. What it recognizes is unknown. The CDR3 length is 15 residues. V lost 1 base and J lost 3; bases outside the gene matches: 2. Germline lookup yields CDR1 SGHVS and CDR2 FNYEAQ. This TCR derives from a human donor in good health (CMV status not recorded). Some clones in this sample may be carry-over from other donors' samples. The gene calls are TRBV7-6 and TRBJ2-1; 8 bases agree with TRBD1. The material sequenced was CD8+ T cells from cultured PBMCs, taken from culture after CMV antigen stimulation. The CDR3 nucleotides are TGTGCCAGCAGCTTAGTACAGGGGGTCTACAATGAGCAGTTCTTC. This encodes CASSLVQGVYNEQFF.